This T cell receptor beta chain emerged from a study of cytomegalovirus exposure and HLA in healthy donors. Study-wide results and limits: Most likely, a cluster of highly shared sequence variants arose as a sequencing artifact. CMV serostatus alone was available as immune exposure information. Most TCR sequences proved rare, with some public TCRs found in many donors. The authors reported that TCR beta sequences could predict HLA-A and HLA-B alleles. These predictions were accurate for most subjects in the first cohort.

The PCR contained 60 Vbeta and 13 Jbeta primers. Assay: immunoSEQ multiplex PCR; the TCRdb copy retains only in-frame clones and omits some. The data hold around 160,000 clones, with around four fifths observed a single time. The CDR3 length is 14 residues. Per germline, CDR1 KGHSH and CDR2 LQKENI. Trimming took 2 bases from V and 5 from J, leaving 11 bases between them. The sample holds a few counts of this clone. Its specificity is unknown. J is TRBJ2-3 and V is TRBV18; weak D call: TRBD2 (5 bases). The sequenced sample consisted of PBMCs. This sequence was found in a man aged 18 to 29 in good health and CMV-seropositive. The CDR3 region has the DNA TGTGCCAGCTCACCAGCCGGGCGGGTAGATACGCAGTATTTT. It is translated as CASSPAGRVDTQYF.